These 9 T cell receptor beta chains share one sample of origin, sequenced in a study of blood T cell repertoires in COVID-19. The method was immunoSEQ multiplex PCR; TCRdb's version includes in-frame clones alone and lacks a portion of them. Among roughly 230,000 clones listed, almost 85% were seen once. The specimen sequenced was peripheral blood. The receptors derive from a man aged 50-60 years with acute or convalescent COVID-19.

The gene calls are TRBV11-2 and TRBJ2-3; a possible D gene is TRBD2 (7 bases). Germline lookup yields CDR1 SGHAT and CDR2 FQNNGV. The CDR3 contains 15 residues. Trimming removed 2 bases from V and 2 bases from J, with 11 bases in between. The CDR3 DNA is TGTGCCAGCAGCTTAAGGGGGGGTGACACAGATACGCAGTATTTT. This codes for CASSLRGGDTDTQYF.

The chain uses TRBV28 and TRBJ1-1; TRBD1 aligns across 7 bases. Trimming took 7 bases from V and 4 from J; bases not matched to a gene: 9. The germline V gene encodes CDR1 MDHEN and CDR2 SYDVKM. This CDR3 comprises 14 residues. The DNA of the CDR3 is TGTGCCAGCATTGAAGGGGGCGAGGGCACTGAAGCTTTCTTT. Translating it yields CASIEGGEGTEAFF.

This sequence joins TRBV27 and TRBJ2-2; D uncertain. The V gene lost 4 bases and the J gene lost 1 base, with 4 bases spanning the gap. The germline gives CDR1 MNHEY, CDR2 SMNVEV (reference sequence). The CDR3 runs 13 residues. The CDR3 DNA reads TGTGCCAGCAGTTCCTGGAACACCGGGGAGCTGTTTTTT. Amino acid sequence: CASSSWNTGELFF.

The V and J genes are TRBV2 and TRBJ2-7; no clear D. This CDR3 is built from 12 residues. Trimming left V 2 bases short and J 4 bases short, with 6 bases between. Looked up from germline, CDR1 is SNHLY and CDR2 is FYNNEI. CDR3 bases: TGTGCCAGCAGTGAATTATCGTACGAGCAGTACTTC. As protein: CASSELSYEQYF.

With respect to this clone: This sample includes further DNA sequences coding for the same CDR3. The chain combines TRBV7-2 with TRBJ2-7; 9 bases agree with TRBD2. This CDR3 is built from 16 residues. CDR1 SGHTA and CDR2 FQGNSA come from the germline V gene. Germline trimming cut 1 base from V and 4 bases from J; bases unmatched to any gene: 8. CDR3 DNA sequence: TGTGCCAGCAGCTTAGAAGGGGCTAGCGGGGCGTACGAGCAGTACTTC. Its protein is CASSLEGASGAYEQYF.

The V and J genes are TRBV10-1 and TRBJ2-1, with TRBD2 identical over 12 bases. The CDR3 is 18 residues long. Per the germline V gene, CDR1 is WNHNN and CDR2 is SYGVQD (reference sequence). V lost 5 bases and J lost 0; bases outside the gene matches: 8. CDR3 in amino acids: CASSRLAGVSRSYNEQFF. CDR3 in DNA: TGCGCCAGCAGTCGACTAGCGGGGGTATCCCGCTCCTACAATGAGCAGTTCTTC.

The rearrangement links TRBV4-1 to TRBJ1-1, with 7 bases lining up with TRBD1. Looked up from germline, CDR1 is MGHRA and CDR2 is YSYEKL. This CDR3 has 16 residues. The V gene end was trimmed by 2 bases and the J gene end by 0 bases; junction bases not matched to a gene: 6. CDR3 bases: TGCGCCAGCAGCCAAATTACGACAGGGATGAACACTGAAGCTTTCTTT. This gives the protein CASSQITTGMNTEAFF.

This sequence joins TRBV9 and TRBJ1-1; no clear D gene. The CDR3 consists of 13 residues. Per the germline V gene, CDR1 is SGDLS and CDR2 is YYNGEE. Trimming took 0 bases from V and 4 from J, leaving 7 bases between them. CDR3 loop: CASSVDILTEAFF. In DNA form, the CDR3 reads TGTGCCAGCAGCGTAGATATCCTCACTGAAGCTTTCTTT.

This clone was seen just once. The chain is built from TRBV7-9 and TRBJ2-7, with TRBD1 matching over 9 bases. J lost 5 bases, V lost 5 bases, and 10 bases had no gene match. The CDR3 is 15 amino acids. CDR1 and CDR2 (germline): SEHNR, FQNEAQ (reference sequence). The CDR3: CASSPGTGSIHEQYF. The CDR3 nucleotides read TGTGCCAGCAGCCCAGGGACAGGGAGTATCCACGAGCAGTACTTC. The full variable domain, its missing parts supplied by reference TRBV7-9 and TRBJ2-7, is DTGVSQNPRHKITKRGQNVTFRCDPISEHNRLYWYRQTLGQGPEFLTYFQNEAQLEKSRLLSDRFSAERPKGSFSTLEIQRTEQGDSAMYLCASSPGTGSIHEQYFGPGTRLTVT.